The subject of this entry is one T cell receptor (beta chain). This record belongs to a study of shared clonotypes between healthy human individuals. Germline loops: CDR1 DFQATT, CDR2 SNEGSKA (reference sequence). This CDR3 has 11 residues. J lost 9 bases, V lost 5 bases, and 4 bases had no gene match. Libraries were prepared by immunoSEQ multiplex PCR; TCRdb keeps only in-frame clonotypes and omits some of them. The sample includes around 2.1 million clones, 90% to 95% seen only once; the top ten take about 1.8%. The naive CD8 subset, CD45RO-negative cells positively selected for CCR7, excluded terminally differentiated effector memory CD45RA+ cells.

The sequencing sample was made of naive CD8+ T cells from PBMCs. The chain has TRBV20-1 and TRBJ2-1, with TRBD2 matching over 7 bases. The clonotype originates from a man aged 18 to 30 in good health. Some clones in this sample may be carry-over from other donors' samples. CDR3 residues: CSAVGGSEQFF. CDR3 in DNA: TGCAGTGCTGTGGGAGGGAGTGAGCAGTTCTTC.